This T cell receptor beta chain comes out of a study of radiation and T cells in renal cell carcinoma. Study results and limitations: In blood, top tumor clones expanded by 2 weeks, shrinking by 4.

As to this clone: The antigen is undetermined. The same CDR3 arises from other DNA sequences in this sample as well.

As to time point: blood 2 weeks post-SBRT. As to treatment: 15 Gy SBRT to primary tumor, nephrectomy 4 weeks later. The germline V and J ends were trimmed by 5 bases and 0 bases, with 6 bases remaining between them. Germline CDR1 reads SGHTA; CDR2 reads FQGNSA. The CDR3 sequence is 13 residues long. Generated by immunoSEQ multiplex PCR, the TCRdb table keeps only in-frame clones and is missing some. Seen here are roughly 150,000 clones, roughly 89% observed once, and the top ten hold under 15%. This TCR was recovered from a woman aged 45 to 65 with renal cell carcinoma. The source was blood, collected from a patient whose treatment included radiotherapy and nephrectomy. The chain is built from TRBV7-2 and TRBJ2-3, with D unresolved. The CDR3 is CASSLPSTDTQYF. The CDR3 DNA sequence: TGTGCCAGCAGCCTCCCAAGCACAGATACGCAGTATTTT.